This entry lists 17 T cell receptor beta chains sequenced from one sample in a study of T-cell memory formation after mild COVID-19. A single record per CDR3 protein comes from TCRdb applying MiXCR to the 5' RACE reads. The sample lists hundreds of thousands of distinct CDR3 sequences; around 21% were seen once. The sequencing input was PBMCs or a T cell subset sorted from them (not recorded which). The receptors were sampled from an adult woman who had mild COVID-19 (a few samples of this study predate the infection). Cell type and time point are not known.

This clonotype showed up just a few times. The chain combines TRBV5-1 with TRBJ1-4; D uncertain. Germline V lookup: CDR1 SGHRS, CDR2 YFSETQ. Trimming left V 0 bases short and J 0 bases short, with 6 bases between. There are 15 residues in the CDR3. The CDR3 nucleotides read TGCGCCAGCAGCTTGGTTACAGCAACTAATGAAAAACTGTTTTTT. As protein: CASSLVTATNEKLFF.

This clonotype was seen a handful of times. The chain recombines TRBV29-1 with TRBJ1-1; 7 bases line up with TRBD1. This CDR3 comprises 13 residues. The V segment lost 5 bases and the J segment 1 base; nucleotides outside the gene matches: 4. Germline V gene sequence: CDR1 SQVTM, CDR2 ANQGSEA. The DNA of the CDR3 is TGCAGCGTTTCGGACAGGAGGAACACTGAAGCTTTCTTT. Translated: CSVSDRRNTEAFF.

In its sample, this clonotype was seen many times. This chain links TRBV7-2 with TRBJ2-7; D call uncertain. CDR1 is SGHTA and CDR2 is FQGNSA in the germline V gene. CDR3 length equals 12 residues. V was trimmed by 0 bases and J by 5 bases, leaving 5 bases between them. CDR3 coding DNA: TGTGCCAGCAGCTTAGCGAGAAACGAGCAGTACTTC. Residues: CASSLARNEQYF.

The count of this clonotype is one. This chain uses TRBV18 with TRBJ2-7; no reliable D call. There are 14 residues in the CDR3. Germline loops: CDR1 KGHSH, CDR2 LQKENI. Trimming removed 4 bases at V and 6 bases at J, with 16 bases between. CDR3 coding DNA: TGTGCCAGCTCACGAGCAGCAGCCCCCTCCGAGCAGTACTTC. This gives the protein CASSRAAAPSEQYF.

The rearrangement uses TRBV9 and TRBJ2-7; 12 nucleotides align to TRBD2. Trimming removed 3 bases from V and 3 bases from J; junction bases left unmatched: 7. Per germline, CDR1 SGDLS and CDR2 YYNGEE. This CDR3 region has 16 residues. CDR3 nucleotides: TGTGCCAGCAGCGGCACTAGCGGGGGGACGATCTACGAGCAGTACTTC. As protein: CASSGTSGGTIYEQYF.

In its sample, this clonotype was seen many times. This CDR3 reads CSARDNQQVWYEQYF. CDR3 bases: TGCAGTGCTAGAGATAATCAGCAGGTCTGGTACGAGCAGTACTTC. The J gene is TRBJ2-7, the V gene TRBV20-1; D is unclear. Germline-derived CDR1 and CDR2 are DFQATT and SNEGSKA (reference sequence). V was cut by 0 bases and J by 4 bases, with 16 bases left in between. CDR3 size: 15 residues.

V gene TRBV29-1 combines with J gene TRBJ1-1; 7 bases fit TRBD1. Trimming removed 6 bases from V and 3 bases from J; junction bases left unmatched: 7. Germline CDR1 reads SQVTM; CDR2 reads ANQGSEA. The CDR3 loop spans 13 amino acids. The CDR3 DNA reads as TGCAGCGTAGGAAACAGGGGATACACTGAAGCTTTCTTT. Amino acids: CSVGNRGYTEAFF.

This chain joins TRBV4-3 and TRBJ2-3; TRBD2 aligns across 11 bases. The CDR3 covers 17 residues. V trimming: 3 bases; J trimming: 4 bases; junction bases outside the gene matches: 9. The germline gives CDR1 LGHNA, CDR2 YSLEER. The CDR3 is CASSHVRSLAGADTQYF. CDR3 sequence (DNA): TGCGCCAGCAGCCATGTACGGTCACTAGCGGGAGCAGATACGCAGTATTTT.

This clonotype was seen only a few times. V is TRBV7-8 and J is TRBJ2-1; 8 bases map to TRBD1. Germline V gene lookup returns CDR1 SGHVS and CDR2 FQNEAQ. Unmatched junction bases numbered 12, after V lost 3 bases and J lost 5 bases. CDR3 size: 17 residues. This chain's CDR3 is CASSFRRTGQGNNEQFF. As DNA, the CDR3 is TGTGCCAGCAGCTTTCGCAGGACAGGACAGGGAAACAATGAGCAGTTCTTC.

The V and J genes are TRBV25-1 and TRBJ1-4; D is perhaps TRBD1 (6 bases). The V end was cut by 4 bases, the J end by 7 bases, with 19 bases between. CDR1 is MGHDK, CDR2 SYGVNS, per germline. This CDR3 comprises 16 residues. The CDR3 bases are TGTGCCAGCAGTGTTACGATGGGGGCGCGGCGTGAAAAACTGTTTTTT. Translating gives CASSVTMGARREKLFF.

This clonotype was seen a few times. The rearrangement joins TRBV5-1 to TRBJ1-2; the D gene is possibly TRBD1 (5 bases). The CDR3 is 13 amino acids. Germline V gene lookup returns CDR1 SGHRS and CDR2 YFSETQ. V lost 0 bases and J lost 14, with 17 bases in between. The CDR3 sequence: CASSLVLKDTRTF. The CDR3 region has the DNA TGCGCCAGCAGCTTGGTCCTTAAGGACACCAGGACCTTC.

The gene calls are TRBV5-1 and TRBJ2-7, with D perhaps TRBD1 (6 bases). Trimming took 4 bases from V and 0 from J, leaving 11 bases between them. CDR3 length equals 14 residues. Germline CDR1 and CDR2: SGHRS and YFSETQ. The CDR3 spells CASSPRDNSYEQYF. The CDR3 DNA reads TGCGCCAGCAGCCCCCGGGACAACTCCTACGAGCAGTACTTC. The full variable domain, completed using reference TRBV5-1 and TRBJ2-7, is KAGVTQTPRYLIKTRGQQVTLSCSPISGHRSVSWYQQTPGQGLQFLFEYFSETQRNKGNFPGRFSGRQFSNSRSEMNVSTLELGDSALYLCASSPRDNSYEQYFGPGTRLTVT.

This clonotype was detected a few times. The gene calls are TRBV10-3 and TRBJ2-3, with TRBD2 as a possible D gene (5 bases). Trimming took off 0 bases at V and 0 bases at J, with 10 bases between the two ends. This CDR3 is 16 amino acids long. The germline V gene encodes CDR1 ENHRY and CDR2 SYGVKD. CDR3: CAISESGAGSTDTQYF. For the CDR3, the DNA is TGTGCCATCAGTGAGTCAGGTGCGGGTAGCACAGATACGCAGTATTTT.

The chain carries TRBV6-2 or TRBV6-3 and TRBJ1-6; tentative D call: TRBD1 (5 bases). V lost 0 bases and J lost 7, with 19 bases in between. The CDR3 length is 18 residues. Germline V gene data show CDR1 as MNHEY and CDR2 as SVGEGT. The chain's CDR3 is CASSYSGAGQVKNSPLHF. As DNA, the CDR3 is TGTGCCAGCAGTTACTCAGGGGCAGGGCAGGTCAAGAATTCACCCCTCCACTTT.

This clonotype was counted a few times. The rearrangement uses TRBV6-5 and TRBJ1-2; D ambiguous. The CDR3 has 13 residues. Trimming removed 2 bases from V and 6 bases from J, with 10 bases in between. CDR1 is MNHEY, CDR2 SVGAGI, per germline. This CDR3 reads CASSYDGPHGYTF. CDR3 DNA sequence: TGTGCCAGCAGTTACGACGGCCCTCATGGCTACACCTTC.

Here the CDR3 DNA reads TGTGCCAGCAGTTTAGCCCTGCGTAGGGCCAAAAACATTCAGTACTTC. Translating it yields CASSLALRRAKNIQYF. V gene TRBV12-3 or TRBV12-4 combines with J gene TRBJ2-4; D remains ambiguous. Trimming shortened V by 0 bases and J by 1 base, and 10 bases separated the two germline ends. There are 16 residues in the CDR3.

This clonotype was seen only a few times. V and J are TRBV29-1 and TRBJ2-1; 8 bases align to TRBD2. The V gene end was trimmed by 4 bases and the J gene end by 0 bases; junction bases not matched to a gene: 5. Germline V gene data show CDR1 as SQVTM and CDR2 as ANQGSEA. The CDR3 is 15 residues long. The CDR3 region is CSVVFGLASYNEQFF. The CDR3 DNA follows: TGCAGCGTTGTGTTCGGACTAGCCTCCTACAATGAGCAGTTCTTC.